A selection of T cell receptor beta chains follows, all from one sample in a study of blood T cells in healthy people across ages. TCRdb ran MiXCR on the 5' RACE reads and lists one entry per CDR3 protein. The repertoire holds 800,000 or so distinct CDR3 sequences, with around 25% as singletons. In addition, the sample was reused for a study of T cells of mothers and their children.

Sequencing was carried out using blood. The receptors originated from a boy between 10 and 17 years old in good health. Both conserved end residues are part of each CDR3. D genes are given only for firm matches. The size entry is marked missing in some rows and otherwise reads once, few, many or a size class.

D,J,V,size,DNA,CDR3
TRBD2,TRBJ2-1,TRBV3-1,.,TGTGCCAGCAGCTACTGGCGGGAGAAGTCCCCCAATGAGCAGTTCTTC,CASSYWREKSPNEQFF
.,TRBJ2-5,TRBV5-6,few,TGTGCCAGCAGCTTGGCCGGCAGTGGGGGGGCAGGCGAGACCCAGTACTTC,CASSLAGSGGAGETQYF
.,TRBJ2-1,TRBV6-2/TRBV6-3,few,TGTGCCAGCAGCAAGCGGGTACGGCACAATGAGCAGTTCTTC,CASSKRVRHNEQFF
TRBD1,TRBJ1-5,TRBV10-3,.,TGTGCCATCAGTGGGGGACAGCCCAATCAGCCCCAGCATTTT,CAISGGQPNQPQHF
.,TRBJ1-5,TRBV4-1,few,TGCGCCAGCAGCCCATGGGGGGCCTACAATCAGCCCCAGCATTTT,CASSPWGAYNQPQHF
.,TRBJ2-1,TRBV28,.,TGTGCCAGCAGTTTATATAGGAATCCCTACAATGAGCAGTTCTTC,CASSLYRNPYNEQFF
.,TRBJ2-5,TRBV7-2,few,TGTGCCAGCAGCTTAGAGAGGGGAGGAGGGCCCAAAGAGACCCAGTACTTC,CASSLERGGGPKETQYF
TRBD2,TRBJ2-7,TRBV20-1,few,TGCAGTGCTAGGTCTAGCGGGGTCTACGAGCAGTACTTC,CSARSSGVYEQYF
.,TRBJ2-6,TRBV28,.,TGTGCCAGCAGTTTACAGGGGTCTAATGGGGCCAACGTCCTGACTTTC,CASSLQGSNGANVLTF
.,TRBJ2-6,TRBV15,many,TGTGCCACCAGCCCCCGCTTGTCTGGGGCCAACGTCCTGACTTTC,CATSPRLSGANVLTF
.,TRBJ2-2,TRBV27,few,TGTGCCAGCAGTCAATATCGCCTAGTTGACGGGGAGCTGTTTTTT,CASSQYRLVDGELFF
TRBD1,TRBJ1-2,TRBV28,few,TGTGCCAGCAGGCCTCCAGACAGGGGGCTGGGGAATGGCTACACCTTC,CASRPPDRGLGNGYTF
.,TRBJ1-4,TRBV12-3/TRBV12-4,.,TGTGCCAGCAGGACGGACGGAAATGAAAAACTGTTTTTT,CASRTDGNEKLFF
.,TRBJ2-3,TRBV18,.,TGTGCCAGCTCCCCGGGCCCCCCGGCAGATACGCAGTATTTT,CASSPGPPADTQYF
.,TRBJ2-7,TRBV7-2,.,TGTGCCAGCAGCTTACAACGGAACTCCTACGAGCAGTACTTC,CASSLQRNSYEQYF
.,TRBJ2-2,TRBV6-2/TRBV6-3,few,TGTGCCAGCGGCAGCCCCGGAGGGGGGGGAACCGGGGAGCTGTTTTTT,CASGSPGGGGTGELFF
TRBD1,TRBJ2-7,TRBV7-9,few,TGTGCCAGCAGCTTAATCGAGGGGGCCAGGAACTTC,CASSLIEGARNF
.,TRBJ1-3,TRBV27,.,TGTGCCAGCAGTCTAAACGCCGAAGTTGGAAACACCATATATTTT,CASSLNAEVGNTIYF
.,TRBJ1-2,TRBV6-4,.,TGTGCCAGCAGTGAATTTGGCGGGGAGTATGGCTACACCTTC,CASSEFGGEYGYTF
TRBD2,TRBJ2-2,TRBV20-1,.,TGCAGTGCAATAGCGGGCGGGGGAACTGATACCGGGGAGCTGTTTTTT,CSAIAGGGTDTGELFF
.,TRBJ2-1,TRBV29-1,few,TGCAGCGTTGAAGGGCCAGGGGCCTTCACGTTCTTC,CSVEGPGAFTFF
.,TRBJ1-5,TRBV5-6,.,TGTGCCAGCAGTCACCGCCGGACGGCGGGCAATCAGCCCCAGCATTTT,CASSHRRTAGNQPQHF
TRBD1,TRBJ2-5,TRBV28,few,TGTGCCAGCAGAAAGCAGGGGGCGATCGAGACCCAGTACTTC,CASRKQGAIETQYF
.,TRBJ2-1,TRBV30,.,TGTGCCTGGAATGGGGTAATAAAAAACAATGAGCAGTTCTTC,CAWNGVIKNNEQFF
TRBD2,TRBJ2-7,TRBV20-1,.,TGCAGTGCTCGTGAACCAGCGGGGGGATTTTACGAGCAGTACTTC,CSAREPAGGFYEQYF
TRBD2,TRBJ2-5,TRBV27,few,TGTGCCAGCAGTAACCTAGCGGGGGGCAACGCTCCATTTGGGACCCAGTACTTC,CASSNLAGGNAPFGTQYF
.,TRBJ1-5,TRBV7-8,.,TGTGCCAGCAGCCCTAGCCCATGGGATAGCAATCAGCCCCAGCATTTT,CASSPSPWDSNQPQHF
TRBD2,TRBJ2-2,TRBV20-1,few,TGCAGTGCTCCTAGCGGACCTATATTCGCCGGGGAGCTGTTTTTT,CSAPSGPIFAGELFF
TRBD2,TRBJ2-5,TRBV4-3,.,TGCGCCAGCAGCCGGCAACTAGCGGAAGAGACCCAGTACTTC,CASSRQLAEETQYF
TRBD2,TRBJ2-1,TRBV10-3,.,TGTGCCATCAGTGATGGGGCGGGAGTAGGATACAATGAGCAGTTCTTC,CAISDGAGVGYNEQFF
TRBD1,TRBJ2-7,TRBV28,few,TGTGCCAGCAGTCCGCTGGACAGGGGGCAAAGGGATGGCTACGAGCAGTACTTC,CASSPLDRGQRDGYEQYF
.,TRBJ2-7,TRBV5-6,few,TGTGCCAGCAGCTTTAAGCCGGGCGAGCAGTACTTC,CASSFKPGEQYF
.,TRBJ2-1,TRBV20-1,.,TGCAGTGCTAGCGCCGGGAACTACAATGAGCAGTTCTTC,CSASAGNYNEQFF
.,TRBJ1-1,TRBV3-1,once,TGTGCCAGCAGCCAAGATTGGCAGGGCGGGACTGAAGCTTTCTTT,CASSQDWQGGTEAFF
TRBD1,TRBJ2-3,TRBV24-1,.,TGTGCCACCAGTGATTTGGGACAGGGGACCTATGGCACAGATACGCAGTATTTT,CATSDLGQGTYGTDTQYF
.,TRBJ2-7,TRBV12-3/TRBV12-4,few,TGTGCCAGCAGCCGGGACACTCTCTACGAGCAGTACTTC,CASSRDTLYEQYF
TRBD1,TRBJ1-2,TRBV20-1,few,TGCAGTGCCCAGGGGGTTGGCTACACCTTC,CSAQGVGYTF
.,TRBJ2-1,TRBV29-1,.,TGCAGCGGAAGACAGATGAGCTCCTACAATGAGCAGTTCTTC,CSGRQMSSYNEQFF
TRBD2,TRBJ2-3,TRBV4-3,few,TGCGCCAGCAGCCAAGATAGACTAGCGGGCGCCCTTACAGATACGCAGTATTTT,CASSQDRLAGALTDTQYF
TRBD2,TRBJ2-7,TRBV6-2/TRBV6-3,few,TGTGCCAGCAGTTATGTCTCGGCTAGCGGTTACTCCTACGAGCAGTACTTC,CASSYVSASGYSYEQYF
.,TRBJ1-4,TRBV6-5,.,TGTGCCAGCAGTTACTCCCCGGCCACAACTAATGAAAAACTGTTTTTT,CASSYSPATTNEKLFF
.,TRBJ2-5,TRBV6-6,few,TGTGCCAGCAGGAGCGGAGGACAGCGAAAACAAGAGACCCAGTACTTC,CASRSGGQRKQETQYF